This T cell receptor (beta chain) was profiled in a study of T cells after yellow fever vaccination. Study results and limitations: A weaker secondary response peaked on day 5, the primary on day 15. Highly abundant clonotypes carried over from the bulk population could end up in FACS-sorted repertoires as contaminants. Shared CD4/CD8 clonotypes were a small share, likely from convergent recombination.

V was trimmed by 0 bases and J by 7 bases, leaving 8 bases between them. Germline values: CDR1 MNHEY, CDR2 SVGEGT. The CDR3 is made up of 13 amino acids. Each CDR3 protein is one row after TCRdb ran MiXCR on the 5' RACE reads. The sample yields under 550,000 distinct CDR3 sequences, about a fifth seen once. Worth noting for this clonotype: Antigen unknown.

The sequences come from PBMCs, collected less than 25 days after the first yellow fever vaccination. This chain connects TRBV6-2 or TRBV6-3 to TRBJ2-3; no clear D. The sequence was collected from a man between 18 and 29 years old who received the YFV17D yellow fever vaccine. Here the CDR3 reads CASSYSPYNTQYF. The DNA of the CDR3 is TGTGCCAGCAGTTACTCGCCCTATAATACGCAGTATTTT.